The 6 T cell receptor beta chains presented below share a single source sample, sequenced in a study of blood T cell repertoires in COVID-19 (dated by TCRdb to 2018 to 2021). The library came from the immunoSEQ multiplex PCR assay. Not all clones reach the TCRdb copy of this immuneACCESS table, which keeps in-frame sequences only. Checked studies attribute under half of the gap to unresolved V genes and leave the rest unexplained. This sample is represented by some 150,000 clones; about 86% of them were singletons. In total, the top ten clones hold about 8% of the sample. The sample was peripheral blood. The receptor source for this set is an older woman with acute or convalescent COVID-19.

CDR3 protein: CASSSKTYNEQFF. The DNA of the CDR3 is TGTGCCAGCAGCTCAAAGACTTACAATGAGCAGTTCTTC. The chain joins TRBV9 to TRBJ2-1; D call uncertain. Germline assignment: CDR1 SGDLS and CDR2 YYNGEE. Trimming removed 4 bases from V and 4 bases from J, with 9 bases in between. This CDR3 is built from 13 residues.

This clone was picked up a small number of times. V and J are TRBV9 and TRBJ2-7; 8 bases match TRBD1. The CDR3 contains 15 residues. The ends lost 0 bases at V and 3 bases at J; junction bases unmatched: 5. Germline CDR1 is SGDLS and CDR2 is YYNGEE. As DNA, the CDR3 is TGTGCCAGCAGCGTAGCAGGGGACAGGTACTACGAGCAGTACTTC. The encoded protein is CASSVAGDRYYEQYF.

This clone has more than one count but fewer than ten. V is TRBV27 and J is TRBJ2-7; no firm D call. V was pared by 5 bases and J by 0 bases, with 14 bases between. This CDR3 has 15 residues. From germline, CDR1 is MNHEY and CDR2 SMNVEV (reference sequence). The CDR3 spells CASSLPRTSSYEQYF. The CDR3 DNA sequence: TGTGCCAGCAGTCTTCCCCGTACGAGCTCCTACGAGCAGTACTTC.

The chain has TRBV4-3 and TRBJ1-2, with 9 bases aligning to TRBD1. The CDR3 has 15 amino acids. V gave up 4 bases and J gave up 7 bases; unmatched junction bases: 10. CDR1 LGHNA and CDR2 YSLEER come from the germline V gene. CDR3 protein: CASSLGDRVSFGYTF. The CDR3, as DNA: TGCGCCAGCAGCCTAGGGGACAGGGTGTCCTTTGGCTACACCTTC.

The rearrangement links TRBV2 to TRBJ1-6; 9 nucleotides agree with TRBD1. V dropped 7 bases and J dropped 4; count of bases not matched to a gene: 5. The CDR3 extends over 15 amino acids. Germline CDR1 SNHLY, CDR2 FYNNEI. The CDR3 nucleotides read TGTGCCAGCAAGCTGGACAGGGGATATAATTCACCCCTCCACTTT. It translates to CASKLDRGYNSPLHF.

The CDR3 DNA is TGCGCCAGCAGCGTACCCCCCCAACAGGGGAGGCTGGGCAATCAGCCCCAGCATTTT. Residues: CASSVPPQQGRLGNQPQHF. V is TRBV5-1 and J is TRBJ1-5; 7 bases align to TRBD1. The ends lost 4 bases at V and 2 bases at J; junction bases unmatched: 18. CDR1 and CDR2 from the germline V gene are SGHRS and YFSETQ. The CDR3 is 19 amino acids.